This T cell receptor (beta chain) was recovered during a study of cytomegalovirus exposure and HLA in healthy donors. Overall study: Of all 400 or so donors who were genotyped, around 79% belonged to the Caucasian-associated ancestry cluster.

The PCR was carried out with 60 Vbeta primers and 13 Jbeta primers. TCRdb's copy holds only in-frame clones and misses some; the assay was immunoSEQ multiplex PCR. The table records around 130,000 clones, approximately 89% of them present only once. Study-level findings and limits: In a later analysis, productive TCRs from donors in an Asian-associated ancestry cluster reportedly carried fewer N-insertions than the cohort mean. Productive status was seen about 87% or about 30% of the time for most TCR beta V segments in an earlier analysis.

In its sample, this clone was seen a few times. The antigen remains undetermined. This TCR was recovered from a woman aged 25-40 years in good health and CMV-seropositive. What was sequenced was PBMCs.

The CDR3 sequence is CASSPSGNEKLFF. In nucleotides, the CDR3 is TGTGCCAGCTCACCATCAGGGAATGAAAAACTGTTTTTT. V is TRBV18 and J is TRBJ1-4; a weak D match, TRBD1 (5 bases). The V and J ends lost 2 bases and 5 bases respectively, with 6 bases between them. This CDR3 has 13 residues. Looked up from germline, CDR1 is KGHSH and CDR2 is LQKENI.